One and the same sample provided the 21 T cell receptor beta chains below, sequenced in a study of T-cell reconstitution after alpha-beta-depleted transplantation in children. A TCRbeta library incorporating unique molecular identifiers was prepared. TCRdb analysed the PCR reads with MiXCR anew, one entry per CDR3 protein. This sample has 200,000 to 300,000 distinct CDR3 sequences, with roughly a quarter found just once. Sample: PBMCs, mostly from graft donor cells, taken 360 days after TCRalphabeta/CD19-depleted stem cell transplant. The receptors here all came from a female patient between 2 and 15 years old who had a stem cell transplant for congenital amegakaryocytic thrombocytopenia, so the T cells may come from the graft donor.

This chain joins TRBV20-1 and TRBJ2-3; D unresolved. This CDR3 contains 14 residues. Trimming took 2 bases from V and 1 from J, leaving 10 bases between them. CDR1 DFQATT and CDR2 SNEGSKA come from the germline V gene (reference sequence). CDR3 sequence reads: CSARRIRRTDTQYF. CDR3 DNA: TGCAGTGCTAGACGCATACGACGCACAGATACGCAGTATTTT.

The chain carries TRBV28 and TRBJ2-2, with 8 bases fitting TRBD2. V shed 1 base and J 1 base; nucleotides not matched to a gene: 2. The CDR3 extends over 16 amino acids. CDR1 and CDR2 (germline): MDHEN, SYDVKM. The CDR3 is CASSLSGLENTGELFF. CDR3 DNA: TGTGCCAGCAGTTTATCGGGACTAGAGAACACCGGGGAGCTGTTTTTT.

In its sample, this clonotype was seen a few times. V gene TRBV5-1 combines with J gene TRBJ2-1, with 14 bases fitting TRBD2. With V trimmed by 4 bases and J by 3 bases, 3 bases remained unmatched. The CDR3 length is 16 residues. Germline V lookup: CDR1 SGHRS, CDR2 YFSETQ. This chain's CDR3 is CASSGGLAGGYNEQFF. The CDR3 DNA reads as TGCGCCAGCAGCGGAGGACTAGCGGGGGGCTACAATGAGCAGTTCTTC. The whole variable domain, filled in from reference TRBV5-1 and TRBJ2-1, reads KAGVTQTPRYLIKTRGQQVTLSCSPISGHRSVSWYQQTPGQGLQFLFEYFSETQRNKGNFPGRFSGRQFSNSRSEMNVSTLELGDSALYLCASSGGLAGGYNEQFFGPGTRLTVL.

This clonotype was observed a handful of times. The chain joins TRBV12-3 or TRBV12-4 to TRBJ2-5; D perhaps matches TRBD2 (5 bases). The V end lost 6 bases, the J end lost 1 base, and 18 bases lay between the germline ends. The CDR3 contains 16 residues. The DNA for the CDR3 is TGTGCCAGCAGCCCTCCCCGACTATCAGCCCAAGAGACCCAGTACTTC. It is translated as CASSPPRLSAQETQYF.

The chain links TRBV10-2 to TRBJ1-1; the D gene is possibly TRBD1 (6 bases). Germline V gene sequence: CDR1 WSHSY, CDR2 SAAADI. The V end lost 6 bases, the J end lost 4 bases, and 15 bases lay between the germline ends. The CDR3 loop spans 14 amino acids. CDR3 residues: CASRTRGVGTEAFF. The CDR3 nucleotides are TGCGCCAGCAGAACCAGGGGAGTGGGCACTGAAGCTTTCTTT.

This rearrangement joins TRBV12-3 or TRBV12-4 to TRBJ1-2; no reliable D call. V was pared by 1 base and J by 8 bases, with 2 bases between. CDR3 size: 10 residues. The CDR3 nucleotides are TGTGCCAGCAGTTTAGGGGGCTACACCTTC. This encodes CASSLGGYTF.

This clonotype turned up a few times. V gene TRBV6-5 combines with J gene TRBJ2-5, with 8 bases identical to TRBD1. The V segment lost 6 bases and the J segment 5 bases; nucleotides outside the gene matches: 11. CDR1 is MNHEY and CDR2 is SVGAGI in the germline V gene. The CDR3 sequence is 15 residues long. The CDR3 reads CASSRNPTGVETQYF. CDR3 DNA sequence: TGTGCCAGCAGCCGAAACCCGACAGGGGTTGAGACCCAGTACTTC.

CDR3: CASLRTGEQYF. The CDR3 DNA reads as TGTGCCAGCCTACGAACGGGTGAGCAGTACTTC. The genes are TRBV28 and TRBJ2-7; D unresolved. Trimming removed 8 bases at V and 7 bases at J, with 12 bases between. Germline V gene data show CDR1 as MDHEN and CDR2 as SYDVKM. The CDR3 has 11 residues.

In its sample, this clonotype was seen a few times. V is TRBV20-1 and J is TRBJ2-1; TRBD2 matches at 7 bases. V lost 3 bases and J lost 7; bases outside the gene matches: 9. CDR3 length: 14 amino acids. From germline, CDR1 is DFQATT and CDR2 SNEGSKA (reference sequence). The chain's CDR3 is CSASPSGRVNEQFF. In DNA, the CDR3 is TGCAGTGCTAGTCCTAGCGGACGAGTAAATGAGCAGTTCTTC.

This clonotype turned up a few times. The conserved phenylalanine or tryptophan is not found at the CDR3 terminus, so this likely reflects a read error. The rearrangement links TRBV24-1 to TRBJ2-7; no definite D call. CDR3 length equals 11 residues. V lost 6 bases to trimming and J lost 2 bases, with 4 bases between them. CDR1 and CDR2 from the germline V gene are KGHDR and SFDVKD. CDR3 amino acids: CATSPPYEQYL. The CDR3 region has the DNA TGTGCCACCAGTCCCCCCTACGAGCAGTACCTC.

This clonotype has at least ten counts. The chain has TRBV23-1 and TRBJ2-3; tentative D call: TRBD1 (6 bases). TRBV23-1 is flagged as an ORF with uncertain function. V was clipped by 3 bases and J by 3 bases, with 19 bases between them. The CDR3 length is 17 residues. The DNA for the CDR3 is TGCGCCAGCAGTCACTCCACGACCGGGACAAGTACAGATACGCAGTATTTT. It specifies CASSHSTTGTSTDTQYF.

This clonotype came up once. The CDR3 is CASSRVGPVAEEQYF. CDR3 nucleotide sequence: TGTGCCAGCAGCCGTGTTGGGCCCGTCGCGGAGGAGCAGTACTTC. The chain joins TRBV7-9 to TRBJ2-7; D is undetermined. V gave up 5 bases and J gave up 7 bases, with 21 bases separating them. This CDR3 has 15 residues. The germline gives CDR1 SEHNR, CDR2 FQNEAQ (reference sequence).

This clonotype was recorded a few times. V gene TRBV20-1 combines with J gene TRBJ2-1; 10 positions match TRBD1. The CDR3 runs 14 residues. The germline V gene has CDR1 DFQATT and CDR2 SNEGSKA (reference sequence). The junction had 5 bases not matched to a gene; V was cut back by 6 bases and J by 3 bases. CDR3 in amino acids: CSAEDRGIYNEQFF. The CDR3 DNA sequence: TGCAGTGCCGAGGACAGGGGGATCTACAATGAGCAGTTCTTC.

This clonotype was seen at least ten times. The J gene is TRBJ1-1, the V gene TRBV28; D remains ambiguous. The germline V gene encodes CDR1 MDHEN and CDR2 SYDVKM. Trimming cost V 3 bases and J 7 bases, with 15 bases left between them. The CDR3 has 14 amino acids. The CDR3 DNA is TGTGCCAGCAGTTTCAGCGGTGTATTCAGTGAAGCTTTCTTT. Its protein is CASSFSGVFSEAFF. Drawing the rest from reference TRBV28 and TRBJ1-1, the complete variable domain is DVKVTQSSRYLVKRTGEKVFLECVQDMDHENMFWYRQDPGLGLRLIYFSYDVKMKEKGDIPEGYSVSREKKERFSLILESASTNQTSMYLCASSFSGVFSEAFFGQGTRLTVV.

This CDR3 is CASSLGRGRGTDTQYF. The CDR3, as DNA: TGCGCCAGCAGCTTAGGTCGCGGGAGGGGCACAGATACGCAGTATTTT. V gene TRBV5-1 combines with J gene TRBJ2-3, with 9 bases fitting TRBD2. The CDR3 is 16 residues long. Germline V gives CDR1 SGHRS, CDR2 YFSETQ. V gave up 2 bases and J gave up 1 base; unmatched junction bases: 5.

This clonotype was recorded a few times. This sequence joins TRBV6-1 and TRBJ2-1, with TRBD1 identical over 8 bases. With 8 bases clipped from V and 12 bases from J, the junction kept 15 bases outside the gene matches. The CDR3 contains 14 residues. Looked up from germline, CDR1 is MNHNS and CDR2 is SASEGT. CDR3 nucleotides: TGTGCCAGCCGGCCGGTCCCAGGGGGCTTGTGGCAGTTCTTC. Translating it yields CASRPVPGGLWQFF.

This clonotype was seen a handful of times. The V call is TRBV14, the J call TRBJ1-1; D perhaps matches TRBD1 (6 bases). V lost 1 base and J lost 6, with 12 bases in between. CDR1 is SGHDN and CDR2 is FVKESK in the germline V gene. The CDR3 covers 14 residues. The CDR3 DNA reads as TGTGCCAGCAGCCAAGTCCGGGGGGCCGCTGAAGCTTTCTTT. This codes for CASSQVRGAAEAFF.

This clonotype was seen only a few times. V and J are TRBV11-2 and TRBJ2-2; D is unclear. Germline-derived CDR1 and CDR2 are SGHAT and FQNNGV. V was shortened by 5 bases and J by 6 bases, with 10 bases between the two germline ends. There are 13 residues in the CDR3. The CDR3 DNA sequence: TGTGCCAGCAGCATGACCTCGGCCGGGGAGCTGTTTTTT. Its protein product is CASSMTSAGELFF.

This clonotype has only a few counts. J is TRBJ2-1 and V is TRBV14; tentatively, D is TRBD2 (5 bases). CDR1 SGHDN and CDR2 FVKESK come from the germline V gene. This CDR3 is built from 18 residues. V shed 1 base and J shed 5 bases, with 21 bases lying between them. This chain's CDR3 is CASSQVHPDYQIDNEQFF. The CDR3 DNA reads TGTGCCAGCAGCCAAGTTCACCCCGACTACCAAATCGACAATGAGCAGTTCTTC.

This clonotype was found once. This sequence joins TRBV5-1 and TRBJ1-2; perhaps TRBD1 as D (5 bases). V shed 0 bases and J shed 3 bases, with 12 bases lying between them. The germline gives CDR1 SGHRS, CDR2 YFSETQ. The CDR3 covers 15 residues. The CDR3 region is CASSLATERHYGYTF. DNA of the CDR3: TGCGCCAGCAGCTTGGCGACAGAAAGACACTATGGCTACACCTTC.

This clonotype was seen more than once but under ten times. The J gene is TRBJ2-2, the V gene TRBV12-3 or TRBV12-4, with D possibly matching TRBD2 (6 bases). There are 16 residues in the CDR3. Trimming cost V 0 bases and J 5 bases, with 13 bases left between them. The chain's CDR3 is CASSLALGGITGELFF. The CDR3 DNA sequence: TGTGCCAGCAGTTTAGCGCTGGGGGGAATTACCGGGGAGCTGTTTTTT.